Following are 26 T cell receptor beta chains from one sample sequenced in a study of identical twins. TCRdb re-analysed the 5' RACE reads in MiXCR, keeping a single row per CDR3 protein. This table holds 690,000 or so distinct CDR3 sequences, 5.5% to 6.5% found once. Sample: naive T cells sorted from blood. The source is a man aged 18 to 29 in good health.

This clonotype showed up just a few times. The chain is built from TRBV4-2 and TRBJ2-5, with 8 bases lining up with TRBD2. CDR3 length equals 14 residues. Germline values: CDR1 LGHNA, CDR2 YNFKEQ. Trimming cost V 5 bases and J 0 bases; bases outside gene matches: 2. In DNA form, the CDR3 reads TGTGCCAGCAGCGGCGGGAGGTACCAAGAGACCCAGTACTTC. Translating it yields CASSGGRYQETQYF.

This clonotype was counted ten times or more. The chain recombines TRBV7-2 with TRBJ2-1; a possible D gene is TRBD2 (5 bases). The germline gives CDR1 SGHTA, CDR2 FQGNSA. The germline V and J ends were trimmed by 0 bases and 2 bases, with 8 bases remaining between them. The CDR3 length is 15 residues. The CDR3 sequence is CASSLALGAYNEQFF. The CDR3 nucleotides read TGTGCCAGCAGCTTAGCCCTGGGAGCCTACAATGAGCAGTTCTTC.

The rearrangement uses TRBV6-2 or TRBV6-3 and TRBJ2-2; the D gene could be TRBD1 or TRBD2 (5 bases each). V shed 10 bases and J shed 3 bases, with 15 bases lying between them. Looked up from germline, CDR1 is MNHEY and CDR2 is SVGEGT. The CDR3 extends over 14 amino acids. The CDR3: CATQKGEYTGELFF. In DNA form, the CDR3 reads TGTGCCACCCAGAAAGGGGAGTACACCGGGGAGCTGTTTTTT.

This clonotype was detected many times. V gene TRBV27 combines with J gene TRBJ2-7, with 14 bases that match TRBD2. Germline CDR1 is MNHEY and CDR2 is SMNVEV (reference sequence). V gave up 2 bases and J gave up 3 bases; unmatched junction bases: 6. The CDR3 sequence is 17 residues long. CDR3 region: CASSLIPGTSGSYEQYF. The DNA of the CDR3 is TGTGCCAGCAGTTTAATCCCCGGGACTAGCGGGAGCTACGAGCAGTACTTC.

V gene TRBV6-2 or TRBV6-3 combines with J gene TRBJ2-4; weak D call: TRBD2 (5 bases). CDR1 and CDR2 (germline): MNHEY, SVGEGT. V was cut by 8 bases and J by 6 bases, with 11 bases left in between. The CDR3 loop spans 12 amino acids. The CDR3 loop reads CASAGTPNIQYF. The CDR3 coding sequence is TGTGCCAGCGCGGGCACGCCAAACATTCAGTACTTC.

There are a few counts of this clonotype. The chain links TRBV2 to TRBJ1-1; no firm D call. The germline CDR1 and CDR2 sequences are SNHLY and FYNNEI. V was pared by 5 bases and J by 4 bases, with 11 bases between. The CDR3 runs to 13 residues. CDR3 nucleotide sequence: TGTGCCAGCAGTTGGACGGAGGCCACTGAAGCTTTCTTT. Protein: CASSWTEATEAFF. Using reference TRBV2 and TRBJ1-1 for the parts outside the CDR3, the full variable domain is EPEVTQTPSHQVTQMGQEVILRCVPISNHLYFYWYRQILGQKVEFLVSFYNNEISEKSEIFDDQFSVERPDGSNFTLKIRSTKLEDSAMYFCASSWTEATEAFFGQGTRLTVV.

There are many counts of this clonotype. This chain connects TRBV10-2 to TRBJ2-7, with D hard to call. V was trimmed by 0 bases and J by 6 bases, leaving 9 bases between them. Germline V gene sequence: CDR1 WSHSY, CDR2 SAAADI. This CDR3 contains 13 residues. CDR3 nucleotide sequence: TGCGCCAGCAGTGAGTCAAATGCATTCGAGCAGTACGTC. As protein: CASSESNAFEQYV.

In this sample, this clonotype turned up many times. The V call is TRBV11-2, the J call TRBJ2-1; the match to TRBD2 covers 8 bases. The V segment lost 2 bases and the J segment 7 bases; nucleotides outside the gene matches: 16. From germline, CDR1 is SGHAT and CDR2 FQNNGV. This CDR3 comprises 18 residues. CDR3 sequence (DNA): TGTGCCAGCAGCTTAATCCCTATCTTAGCGGGAATGTTGAATGAGCAGTTCTTC. Translated, it gives CASSLIPILAGMLNEQFF. The full variable domain, its missing parts supplied by reference TRBV11-2 and TRBJ2-1, is EAGVAQSPRYKIIEKRQSVAFWCNPISGHATLYWYQQILGQGPKLLIQFQNNGVVDDSQLPKDRFSAERLKGVDSTLKIQPAKLEDSAVYLCASSLIPILAGMLNEQFFGPGTRLTVL.

The V call is TRBV12-3 or TRBV12-4, the J call TRBJ2-5; D is possibly TRBD2 (6 bases). The CDR3 sequence is 15 residues long. Trimming shortened V by 5 bases and J by 5 bases, and 18 bases separated the two germline ends. CDR3: CASSPDGAAGETQYF. The CDR3 DNA sequence: TGTGCCAGCAGTCCGGACGGCGCGGCGGGGGAGACCCAGTACTTC.

This clonotype turned up a few times. The chain uses TRBV5-5 and TRBJ1-6; tentative D call: TRBD1 (6 bases). CDR3 length equals 15 residues. Trimming left V 4 bases short and J 5 bases short, with 13 bases between. In germline, CDR1 is SGHKS, CDR2 YYEKEE (reference sequence). CDR3 in DNA: TGTGCCAGCAGCAAGAAACAGGGAGATAATTCACCCCTCCACTTT. It is translated as CASSKKQGDNSPLHF.

This clonotype came up a few times. This rearrangement joins TRBV5-6 to TRBJ1-2; 7 bases align to TRBD1. This CDR3 comprises 13 residues. Per germline, CDR1 SGHDT and CDR2 YYEEEE. The ends lost 6 bases at V and 8 bases at J; junction bases unmatched: 10. The CDR3 DNA reads as TGTGCCAGCAAAACCGACAGGGCGACGGGCTACACCTTC. This codes for CASKTDRATGYTF.

In this sample, this clonotype turned up a few times. This chain joins TRBV5-5 and TRBJ2-7, with TRBD1 matching over 8 bases. Germline V lookup: CDR1 SGHKS, CDR2 YYEKEE (reference sequence). The CDR3 covers 15 residues. The J segment lost 3 bases and the V segment lost 0 bases, leaving 5 bases of the junction unmatched. The CDR3 protein is CASSLAGTGIYEQYV. The CDR3 DNA is TGTGCCAGCAGCTTGGCCGGGACAGGAATCTACGAGCAGTACGTC.

This clonotype was seen many times. J is TRBJ2-7 and V is TRBV4-2; 11 nucleotides align to TRBD1. The CDR3 has 15 residues. V shed 4 bases and J 2 bases; nucleotides not matched to a gene: 4. CDR1 is LGHNA and CDR2 is YNFKEQ in the germline V gene. The CDR3 DNA is TGTGCCAGCAGCCCAGGGACAGGGGGGGCCTACGAGCAGTACTTC. Its translation: CASSPGTGGAYEQYF.

This clonotype turned up a few times. The chain employs TRBV7-2 and TRBJ2-1; D possibly corresponds to TRBD2 (6 bases). The CDR3 contains 12 residues. V was trimmed by 1 base and J by 15 bases, leaving 13 bases between them. Germline values: CDR1 SGHTA, CDR2 FQGNSA. The DNA of the CDR3 is TGTGCCAGCAGCTTAGTCGGGCCCGGGGGGTTCTTC. Translation: CASSLVGPGGFF.

The V call is TRBV5-1, the J call TRBJ2-7, with 10 bases lining up with TRBD1. This CDR3 comprises 13 residues. The V and J ends lost 7 bases and 8 bases, in that order; junction bases with no gene match: 9. Germline V gene data show CDR1 as SGHRS and CDR2 as YFSETQ. The CDR3 DNA is TGCGCCAGCGCCAAAGGACAGGGGGTTAAGCAGTACTTC. Residues: CASAKGQGVKQYF. The complete variable domain, with remaining parts taken from reference TRBV5-1 and TRBJ2-7, reads KAGVTQTPRYLIKTRGQQVTLSCSPISGHRSVSWYQQTPGQGLQFLFEYFSETQRNKGNFPGRFSGRQFSNSRSEMNVSTLELGDSALYLCASAKGQGVKQYFGPGTRLTVT.

Ten or more counts support this clonotype. The chain is built from TRBV20-1 and TRBJ2-1; TRBD1 matches 9 bases. The CDR3 runs to 14 residues. The V gene end was trimmed by 6 bases and the J gene end by 0 bases; junction bases not matched to a gene: 3. Per germline, CDR1 DFQATT and CDR2 SNEGSKA (reference sequence). The CDR3 loop reads CSAGQGSSYNEQFF. CDR3 DNA: TGCAGTGCCGGACAGGGGAGCTCCTACAATGAGCAGTTCTTC.

J is TRBJ2-5 and V is TRBV7-9; a possible D gene is TRBD2 (5 bases). The V gene's germline CDR1 is SEHNR and CDR2 FQNEAQ (reference sequence). The CDR3 is made up of 13 amino acids. The V gene lost 5 bases and the J gene lost 9 bases, with 16 bases spanning the gap. The chain's CDR3 is CASSPDLVESQYF. The CDR3 DNA reads as TGTGCCAGCAGCCCGGACTTGGTCGAGTCCCAGTACTTC.

The chain recombines TRBV20-1 with TRBJ2-1; a possible D gene is TRBD2 (6 bases). This CDR3 spans 14 amino acids. The germline V and J ends were trimmed by 0 bases and 3 bases, with 9 bases remaining between them. Germline CDR1 reads DFQATT; CDR2 reads SNEGSKA (reference sequence). CDR3 sequence (DNA): TGCAGTGCTAGAGATAAGGACTACTACAATGAGCAGTTCTTC. Residues: CSARDKDYYNEQFF.

This clonotype came up many times. V usage is TRBV15 and J usage is TRBJ1-1; D gene unclear. Trimming removed 8 bases from V and 7 bases from J, with 8 bases in between. CDR3 length: 10 amino acids. Germline V CDR1 and CDR2: LNHNV, YYDKDF (reference sequence). CDR3 nucleotides: TGTGCCACCTTCGGTAGTGAAGCTTTCTTT. This gives the protein CATFGSEAFF.

This clonotype was observed a single time. A read error is possible here, since a much larger clone lies one base away. The chain recombines TRBV10-3 with TRBJ2-2, with D possibly being TRBD2 (5 bases). The length of the CDR3 is 12 residues. Looked up from germline, CDR1 is ENHRY and CDR2 is SYGVKD. CDR3: CAIRIYTGEPFF. The CDR3 nucleotides read TGTGCCATCAGGATATACACCGGGGAGCCGTTTTTT.

This clonotype appeared a few times. J is TRBJ2-1 and V is TRBV15, with no clear D. Trimming removed 4 bases at V and 5 bases at J, with 12 bases between. The CDR3 has 14 amino acids. Germline V gives CDR1 LNHNV, CDR2 YYDKDF (reference sequence). The CDR3 bases are TGTGCCACCAGCAACCGTTCTTTGCACAATGAGCAGTTCTTC. Protein sequence: CATSNRSLHNEQFF. The variable domain in full, with the rest retrieved from reference TRBV15 and TRBJ2-1, is DAMVIQNPRYQVTQFGKPVTLSCSQTLNHNVMYWYQQKSSQAPKLLFHYYDKDFNNEADTPDNFQSRRPNTSFCFLDIRSPGLGDTAMYLCATSNRSLHNEQFFGPGTRLTVL.

The chain has TRBV4-1 and TRBJ2-3, with TRBD1 matching 7 bases. The CDR3 sequence is 16 residues long. Looked up from germline, CDR1 is MGHRA and CDR2 is YSYEKL. V dropped 1 base and J dropped 6; count of bases not matched to a gene: 10. CDR3 protein: CASSQVWSQGDDTQYF. In nucleotides, the CDR3 is TGCGCCAGCAGCCAAGTTTGGTCCCAGGGGGATGATACGCAGTATTTT.

This clonotype was picked up many times. V is TRBV29-1 and J is TRBJ2-7, with D maybe TRBD2 (6 bases). The V gene's germline CDR1 is SQVTM and CDR2 ANQGSEA. The CDR3 is made up of 11 amino acids. V dropped 5 bases and J dropped 7 bases, with 12 bases sitting between them. CDR3 sequence (DNA): TGCAGCGTTCGGAGCGCGGGAGAGCAGTACTTC. It codes for CSVRSAGEQYF.

The chain is built from TRBV12-3 or TRBV12-4 and TRBJ2-6; TRBD1 might be the D (5 bases). The CDR3 contains 16 residues. The V end was cut by 5 bases, the J end by 3 bases, with 14 bases between. Here the CDR3 reads CASSRDRSGGANVLTF. CDR3 in DNA: TGTGCCAGCAGTCGAGACAGATCGGGTGGGGCCAACGTCCTGACTTTC.

This clonotype was seen a handful of times. The chain is built from TRBV3-1 and TRBJ1-5; weak D call: TRBD1 (5 bases). CDR1 and CDR2 from the germline V gene are LGHDT and YNNKEL (reference sequence). The CDR3 sequence is 17 residues long. The V end lost 2 bases, the J end lost 2 bases, and 16 bases lay between the germline ends. The CDR3 nucleotides read TGTGCCAGCAGCCAACGGGACCCAAGAGGGGGCAATCAGCCCCAGCATTTT. This sequence encodes CASSQRDPRGGNQPQHF.

This clonotype was picked up many times. The chain carries TRBV28 and TRBJ2-7; D might be TRBD1 (6 bases). This CDR3 contains 15 residues. The V end lost 5 bases, the J end lost 3 bases, and 17 bases lay between the germline ends. Germline CDR1 and CDR2: MDHEN and SYDVKM. CDR3 protein: CASSPPGQKGYEQYF. CDR3 in DNA: TGTGCCAGCAGTCCCCCGGGACAAAAGGGCTACGAGCAGTACTTC.